This TCR beta chain appears in the sequencing data of a study of T-cell memory formation after mild COVID-19. Study-wide context: TCR clustering was largely donor specific.

Findings and caveats of the study: Clones shrinking between day 15 and 85 showed a balanced CD4/CD8 split, and those that grew later tilted toward CD4+. Contracting CD4+ clones lay largely in CM and EM, with CD8+ ones residing in EMRA.

This clonotype occurred a few times. What it binds is not known. Amplification by 5'RACE using constant-segment primers produced TCR alpha and TCR beta cDNA libraries that carried sample barcodes and UMIs. TCRdb re-called the 5' RACE reads with MiXCR, one entry per CDR3 protein. The sample has hundreds of thousands of distinct CDR3 sequences, about 16% seen once; the top ten hold approximately 23%. The receptor comes from a man aged 18 to 30 who had mild COVID-19 (a few samples of this study predate the infection). Cell type and time point are not known. Sequences were obtained from PBMCs or a T cell subset sorted from them (not recorded which).

CDR3 residues: CSARETGESYYGYTF. The CDR3 DNA reads TGCAGTGCTAGGGAGACAGGGGAATCCTACTATGGCTACACCTTC. V is TRBV20-1 and J is TRBJ1-2; 8 nucleotides agree with TRBD1. V was clipped by 3 bases and J by 3 bases; unmatched bases: 9. From germline, CDR1 is DFQATT and CDR2 SNEGSKA (reference sequence). The CDR3 spans 15 residues.